This T cell receptor beta chain was found in a study of technical replicates of blood from a few donors. This CDR3 is 16 amino acids long. The V gene's germline CDR1 is MNHNY and CDR2 SVGAGI (reference sequence). V shed 2 bases, J shed 4 bases, and the junction held 8 bases outside the gene matches. Sequencing was performed with immunoSEQ multiplex PCR; in TCRdb, only in-frame clones are kept and a portion is missing. In the table there are about 84,000 clones, nearly 98% of which are singletons. The chain links TRBV6-6 to TRBJ2-7, with TRBD1 matching 10 bases. The source is a human donor in good health. The sample was T cells isolated from PBMCs. Here the CDR3 reads CASSYRDRGSLYEQYF. DNA of the CDR3: TGTGCCAGCAGTTACCGGGACAGGGGAAGCCTGTACGAGCAGTACTTC.